A single sample gave rise to the 11 T cell receptor beta chains below, sequenced in a study of Graves' ophthalmopathy and Graves' hyperthyroidism. Amplified TCR beta CDR3 regions were obtained using RNA transcripts as template. First-round RT-PCR used HTBI primers; second-round multiplex PCR followed. Via MiXCR, TCRdb re-called the multiplex PCR reads, giving one row per CDR3 protein. The table lists about 1.2 million distinct CDR3 sequences, about two fifths of them singletons. Sequencing used peripheral blood or thyroid tissue (not recorded which). Receptor source: an adult man with Graves' hyperthyroidism.

There are many counts of this clonotype. This rearrangement joins TRBV7-8 to TRBJ1-2, with D uncertain. The germline V gene has CDR1 SGHVS and CDR2 FQNEAQ. The CDR3 spans 15 residues. V lost 5 bases and J 0 bases, leaving 13 bases between the germline ends. For the CDR3, the DNA is TGTGCCAGCAGCCTTGCCGGTACAGCTAACTATGGCTACACCTTC. It yields the protein CASSLAGTANYGYTF.

This chain connects TRBV12-3 or TRBV12-4 to TRBJ2-6, with 7 nucleotides matching TRBD1. V was clipped by 5 bases and J by 4 bases; unmatched bases: 11. This CDR3 contains 17 residues. The CDR3 sequence is CASSHRDRGLGANVLTF. As DNA, the CDR3 is TGTGCCAGCAGTCACCGCGATAGGGGGCTCGGGGCCAACGTCCTGACTTTC.

This clonotype was found many times. V and J are TRBV5-4 and TRBJ2-7, with TRBD1 identical over 10 bases. CDR3 length: 16 residues. Germline V gene lookup returns CDR1 SGHNT and CDR2 YYREEE (reference sequence). The junction had 7 bases not matched to a gene; V was cut back by 0 bases and J by 4 bases. The CDR3 here is CASSLGGGQGQYEQYF. The CDR3, as DNA: TGTGCCAGCAGCTTGGGAGGGGGACAGGGGCAATACGAGCAGTACTTC.

This chain joins TRBV28 and TRBJ2-7; D might be TRBD1 or TRBD2, each matching 5 bases. V was clipped by 7 bases and J by 0 bases, with 13 bases between them. The germline V gene encodes CDR1 MDHEN and CDR2 SYDVKM. The CDR3 is made up of 14 amino acids. The CDR3 region is CASMRGALSYEQYF. CDR3 DNA sequence: TGTGCCAGCATGAGGGGAGCCCTCTCCTACGAGCAGTACTTC.

V usage is TRBV2 and J usage is TRBJ1-1; tentative D call: TRBD1 (6 bases). Germline loops: CDR1 SNHLY, CDR2 FYNNEI. V shed 8 bases and J shed 5 bases, with 15 bases lying between them. The CDR3 runs to 13 residues. CDR3 DNA: TGTGCCAGCGAACAGGGACGGGGTACTGAAGCTTTCTTT. Amino acids: CASEQGRGTEAFF.

This clonotype came up a few times. The chain employs TRBV29-1 and TRBJ1-1, with 11 positions matching TRBD1. With V trimmed by 4 bases and J by 13 bases, 5 bases remained unmatched. Germline assignment: CDR1 SQVTM and CDR2 ANQGSEA. The CDR3 is 11 residues long. This CDR3 reads CSVAGTGGLFF. The CDR3 DNA is TGCAGCGTTGCCGGGACAGGGGGGCTTTTCTTT.

This clonotype was counted ten times or more. This CDR3 is CASSPRDRAFYGYTF. The CDR3 region has the DNA TGTGCCAGCAGCCCCCGGGACCGAGCCTTCTATGGCTACACCTTC. The chain has TRBV7-2 and TRBJ1-2; D may be TRBD1 (5 bases). The CDR3 spans 15 residues. Trimming shortened V by 5 bases and J by 4 bases, and 17 bases separated the two germline ends. Germline-derived CDR1 and CDR2 are SGHTA and FQGNSA.

This clonotype was observed many times. The J gene is TRBJ2-5, the V gene TRBV20-1; D might be TRBD2 (6 bases). Trimming removed 0 bases at V and 2 bases at J, with 10 bases between. Germline CDR1 reads DFQATT; CDR2 reads SNEGSKA (reference sequence). There are 14 residues in the CDR3. This CDR3 is CSARDLGTQETQYF. CDR3 DNA: TGCAGTGCTAGAGATTTGGGGACTCAAGAGACCCAGTACTTC.

As regards this clonotype: Here the CDR3 omits its conserved ending phenylalanine or tryptophan, so a read error is the likely source. The chain employs TRBV6-2 or TRBV6-3 and TRBJ1-1; D is unresolved. V lost 7 bases and J lost 3, with 21 bases in between. The CDR3 covers 16 residues. The germline CDR1 and CDR2 sequences are MNHEY and SVGEGT. The CDR3 DNA follows: TGTGCCAGCATGCTCCTTGTGGGAGCCGTCCACACTGAAGCTTTCCTT. It is translated as CASMLLVGAVHTEAFL.

This clonotype was seen repeatedly, ten times or more. V and J are TRBV2 and TRBJ1-2; 9 bases line up with TRBD1. With V trimmed by 6 bases and J by 6 bases, 5 bases remained unmatched. The CDR3 length is 13 residues. Looked up from germline, CDR1 is SNHLY and CDR2 is FYNNEI. In DNA form, the CDR3 reads TGTGCCAGCAGGACAGGGGGAGCTGATGGCTACACCTTC. This sequence encodes CASRTGGADGYTF.

DNA of the CDR3: TGTGCCAGCAGCCAAGCTTTGAGTAACACTGAAGCTTTCTTT. Translating gives CASSQALSNTEAFF. The V call is TRBV4-2, the J call TRBJ1-1; D call uncertain. There are 14 residues in the CDR3. V lost 1 base, J lost 2 bases, and 8 bases lay in between. Germline CDR1 is LGHNA and CDR2 is YNFKEQ.